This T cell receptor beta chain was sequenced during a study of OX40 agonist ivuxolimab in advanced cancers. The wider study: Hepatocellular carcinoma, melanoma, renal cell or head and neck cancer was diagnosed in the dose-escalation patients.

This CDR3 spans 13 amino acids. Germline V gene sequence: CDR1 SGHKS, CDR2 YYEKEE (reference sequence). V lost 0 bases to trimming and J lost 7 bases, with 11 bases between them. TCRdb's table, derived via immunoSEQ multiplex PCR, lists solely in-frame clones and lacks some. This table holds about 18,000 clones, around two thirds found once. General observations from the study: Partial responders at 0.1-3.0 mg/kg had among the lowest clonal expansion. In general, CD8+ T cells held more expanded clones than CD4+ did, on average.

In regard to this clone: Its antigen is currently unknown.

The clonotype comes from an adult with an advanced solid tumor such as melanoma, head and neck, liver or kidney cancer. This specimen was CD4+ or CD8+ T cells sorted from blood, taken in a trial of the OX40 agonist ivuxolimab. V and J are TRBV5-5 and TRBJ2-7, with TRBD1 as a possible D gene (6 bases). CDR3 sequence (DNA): TGTGCCAGCAGCTTGGACAGGGTGGGGGAGCAGTACTTC. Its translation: CASSLDRVGEQYF.